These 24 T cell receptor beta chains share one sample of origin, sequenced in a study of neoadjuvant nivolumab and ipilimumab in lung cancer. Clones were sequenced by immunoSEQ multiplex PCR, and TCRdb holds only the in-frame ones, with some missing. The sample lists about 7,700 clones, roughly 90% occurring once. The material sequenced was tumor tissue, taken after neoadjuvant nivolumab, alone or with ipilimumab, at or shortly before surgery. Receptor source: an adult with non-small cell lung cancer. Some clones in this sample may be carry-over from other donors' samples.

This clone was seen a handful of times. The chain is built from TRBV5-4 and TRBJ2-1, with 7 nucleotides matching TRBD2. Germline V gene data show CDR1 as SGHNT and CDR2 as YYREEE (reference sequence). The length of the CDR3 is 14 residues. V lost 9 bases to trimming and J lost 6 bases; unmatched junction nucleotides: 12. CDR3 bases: TGTGCCACCCTTGGACTAGGGGAATCCAATGAGCAGTTCTTC. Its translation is CATLGLGESNEQFF. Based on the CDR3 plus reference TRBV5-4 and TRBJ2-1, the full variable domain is ETGVTQSPTHLIKTRGQQVTLRCSSQSGHNTVSWYQQALGQGPQFIFQYYREEENGRGNFPPRFSGLQFPNYSSELNVNALELDDSALYLCATLGLGESNEQFFGPGTRLTVL.

The CDR3 DNA reads TGCGCCAGCAGCACCGGGACTAGCGCAGATACGCAGTATTTT. Translation gives CASSTGTSADTQYF. This rearrangement joins TRBV5-1 to TRBJ2-3; 10 nucleotides match TRBD2. V shed 4 bases and J 4 bases; nucleotides not matched to a gene: 3. This CDR3 is built from 14 residues. Germline values: CDR1 SGHRS, CDR2 YFSETQ.

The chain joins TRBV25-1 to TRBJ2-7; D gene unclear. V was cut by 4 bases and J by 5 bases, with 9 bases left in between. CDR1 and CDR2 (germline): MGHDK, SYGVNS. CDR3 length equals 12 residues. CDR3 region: CASSANFDEQYF. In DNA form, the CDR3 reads TGTGCCAGCAGTGCTAATTTCGACGAGCAGTACTTC.

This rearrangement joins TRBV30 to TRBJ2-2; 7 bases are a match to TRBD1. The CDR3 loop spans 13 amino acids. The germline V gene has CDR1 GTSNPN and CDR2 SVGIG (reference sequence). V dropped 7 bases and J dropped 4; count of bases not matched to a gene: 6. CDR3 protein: CASLYRGTGELFF. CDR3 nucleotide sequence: TGTGCCTCGTTGTACAGGGGCACCGGGGAGCTGTTTTTT.

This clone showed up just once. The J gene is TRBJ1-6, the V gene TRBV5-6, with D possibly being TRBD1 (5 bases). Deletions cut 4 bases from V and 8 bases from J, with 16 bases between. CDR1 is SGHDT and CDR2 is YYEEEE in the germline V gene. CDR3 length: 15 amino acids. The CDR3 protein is CASSNPHWGDSPLHF. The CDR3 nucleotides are TGTGCCAGCAGCAACCCCCATTGGGGGGATTCACCCCTCCACTTT.

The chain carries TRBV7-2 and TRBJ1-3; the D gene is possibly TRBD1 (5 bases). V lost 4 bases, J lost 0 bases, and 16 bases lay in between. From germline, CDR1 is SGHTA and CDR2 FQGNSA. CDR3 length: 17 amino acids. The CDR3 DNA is TGTGCCAGCAGCTCCCGGGGGGACGGGGGCTCTGGAAACACCATATATTTT. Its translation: CASSSRGDGGSGNTIYF.

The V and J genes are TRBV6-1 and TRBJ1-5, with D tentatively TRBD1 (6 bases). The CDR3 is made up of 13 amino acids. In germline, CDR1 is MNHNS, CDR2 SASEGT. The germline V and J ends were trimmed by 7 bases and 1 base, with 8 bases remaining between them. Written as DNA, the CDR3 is TGTGCCAGCATGGGGGGCAGCAATCAGCCCCAGCATTTT. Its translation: CASMGGSNQPQHF.

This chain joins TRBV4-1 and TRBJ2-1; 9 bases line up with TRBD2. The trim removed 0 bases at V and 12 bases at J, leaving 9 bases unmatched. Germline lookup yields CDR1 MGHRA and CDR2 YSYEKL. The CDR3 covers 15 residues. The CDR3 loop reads CASSQDPSGTPRQFF. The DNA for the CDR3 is TGCGCCAGCAGCCAAGACCCTAGCGGGACTCCGCGGCAGTTCTTC.

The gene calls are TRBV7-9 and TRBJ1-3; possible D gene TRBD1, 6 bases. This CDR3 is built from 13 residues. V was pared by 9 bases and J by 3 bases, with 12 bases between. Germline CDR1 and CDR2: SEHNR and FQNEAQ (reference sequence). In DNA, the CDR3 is TGTGCCAGTTCGGAGGGGGTTGGAAACACCATATATTTT. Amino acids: CASSEGVGNTIYF. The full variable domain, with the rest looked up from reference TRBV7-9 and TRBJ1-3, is DTGVSQNPRHKITKRGQNVTFRCDPISEHNRLYWYRQTLGQGPEFLTYFQNEAQLEKSRLLSDRFSAERPKGSFSTLEIQRTEQGDSAMYLCASSEGVGNTIYFGEGSWLTVV.

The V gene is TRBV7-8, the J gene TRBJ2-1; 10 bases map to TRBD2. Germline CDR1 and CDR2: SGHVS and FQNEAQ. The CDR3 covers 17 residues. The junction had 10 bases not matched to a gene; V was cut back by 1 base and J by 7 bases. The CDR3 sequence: CASSLVNSASGRNEQFF. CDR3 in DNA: TGTGCCAGCAGCTTAGTTAATTCTGCTAGCGGGAGAAATGAGCAGTTCTTC.

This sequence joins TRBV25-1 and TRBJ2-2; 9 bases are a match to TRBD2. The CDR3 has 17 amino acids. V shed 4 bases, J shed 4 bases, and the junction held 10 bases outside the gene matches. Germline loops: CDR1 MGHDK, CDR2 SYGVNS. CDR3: CASSVLPLRGGTGELFF. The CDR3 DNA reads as TGTGCCAGCAGTGTCCTACCGTTGCGGGGGGGCACCGGGGAGCTGTTTTTT.

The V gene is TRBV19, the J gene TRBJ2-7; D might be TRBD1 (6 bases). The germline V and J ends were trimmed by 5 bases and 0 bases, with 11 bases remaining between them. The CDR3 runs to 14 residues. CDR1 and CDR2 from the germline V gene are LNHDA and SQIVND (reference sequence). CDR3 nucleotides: TGTGCCAGTAGTGGGATGACAGGCTCCTACGAGCAGTACTTC. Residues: CASSGMTGSYEQYF. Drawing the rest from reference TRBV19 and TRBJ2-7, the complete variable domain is DGGITQSPKYLFRKEGQNVTLSCEQNLNHDAMYWYRQDPGQGLRLIYYSQIVNDFQKGDIAEGYSVSREKKESFPLTVTSAQKNPTAFYLCASSGMTGSYEQYFGPGTRLTVT.

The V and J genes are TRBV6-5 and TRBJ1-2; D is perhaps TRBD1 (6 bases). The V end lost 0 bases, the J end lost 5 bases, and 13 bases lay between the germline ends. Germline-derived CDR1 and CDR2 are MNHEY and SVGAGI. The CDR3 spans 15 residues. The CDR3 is CASSYSNQGWYGYTF. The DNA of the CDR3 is TGTGCCAGCAGTTACTCGAATCAGGGGTGGTATGGCTACACCTTC.

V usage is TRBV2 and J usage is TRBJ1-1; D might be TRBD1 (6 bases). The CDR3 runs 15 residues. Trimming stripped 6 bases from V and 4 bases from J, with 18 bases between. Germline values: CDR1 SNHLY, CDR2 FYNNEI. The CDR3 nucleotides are TGTGCCAGCAGCCCCACAGGGAAAGTATTCACTGAAGCTTTCTTT. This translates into CASSPTGKVFTEAFF.

CDR3 coding DNA: TGTGCCAGCAGCCCTGGGCGGGGGCCCACAGATACGCAGTATTTT. Its protein product is CASSPGRGPTDTQYF. V gene TRBV7-3 combines with J gene TRBJ2-3; weak D call: TRBD2 (7 bases). The V end lost 5 bases, the J end lost 2 bases, and 14 bases lay between the germline ends. Per germline, CDR1 SGHTA and CDR2 FQGTGA. This CDR3 is 15 amino acids long.

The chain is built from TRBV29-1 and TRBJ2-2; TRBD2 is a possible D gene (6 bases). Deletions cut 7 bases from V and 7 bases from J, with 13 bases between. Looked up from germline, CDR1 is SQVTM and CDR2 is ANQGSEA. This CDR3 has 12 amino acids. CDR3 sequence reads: CSGRETVGELFF. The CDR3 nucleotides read TGCAGCGGACGGGAGACGGTCGGGGAGCTGTTTTTT.

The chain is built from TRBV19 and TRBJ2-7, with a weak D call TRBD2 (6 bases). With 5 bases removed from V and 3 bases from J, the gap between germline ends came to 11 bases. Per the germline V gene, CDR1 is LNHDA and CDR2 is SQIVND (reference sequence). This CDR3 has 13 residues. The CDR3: CASSPQTSYEQYF. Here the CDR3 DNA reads TGTGCCAGTAGTCCCCAGACTAGCTACGAGCAGTACTTC.

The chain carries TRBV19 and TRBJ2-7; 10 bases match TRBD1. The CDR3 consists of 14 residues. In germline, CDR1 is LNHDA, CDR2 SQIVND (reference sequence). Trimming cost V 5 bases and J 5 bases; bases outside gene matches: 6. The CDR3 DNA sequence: TGTGCCAGTAGTTCTGACAGGGGGCGCGACGAGCAGTACTTC. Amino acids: CASSSDRGRDEQYF.

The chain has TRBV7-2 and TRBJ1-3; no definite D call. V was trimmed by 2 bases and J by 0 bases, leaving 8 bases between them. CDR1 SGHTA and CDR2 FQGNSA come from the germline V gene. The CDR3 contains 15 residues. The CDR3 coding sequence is TGTGCCAGCAGCTTACACGGGAGCTCTGGAAACACCATATATTTT. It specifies CASSLHGSSGNTIYF.

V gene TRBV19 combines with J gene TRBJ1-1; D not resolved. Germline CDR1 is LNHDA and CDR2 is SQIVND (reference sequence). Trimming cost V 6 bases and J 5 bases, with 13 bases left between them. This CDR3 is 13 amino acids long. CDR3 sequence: CASSDIGGTEAFF. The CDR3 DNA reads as TGTGCCAGTAGCGATATAGGAGGGACTGAAGCTTTCTTT.

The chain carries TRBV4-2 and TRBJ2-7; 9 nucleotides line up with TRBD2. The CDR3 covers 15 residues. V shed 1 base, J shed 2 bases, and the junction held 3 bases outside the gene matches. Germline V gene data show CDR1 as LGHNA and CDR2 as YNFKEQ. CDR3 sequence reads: CASSQATSGPYEQYF. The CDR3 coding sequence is TGTGCCAGCAGCCAAGCGACTAGCGGACCCTACGAGCAGTACTTC.

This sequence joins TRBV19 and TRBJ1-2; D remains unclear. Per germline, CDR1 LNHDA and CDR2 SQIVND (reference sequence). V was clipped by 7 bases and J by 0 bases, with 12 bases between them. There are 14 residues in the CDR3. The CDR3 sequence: CASTAGPPNYGYTF. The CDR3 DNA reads TGTGCCAGTACGGCTGGGCCTCCTAACTATGGCTACACCTTC.

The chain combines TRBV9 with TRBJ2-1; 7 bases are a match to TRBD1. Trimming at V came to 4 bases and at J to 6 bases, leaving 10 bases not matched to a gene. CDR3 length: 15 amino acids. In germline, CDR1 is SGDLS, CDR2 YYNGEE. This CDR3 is CASSYSGTVSNEQFF. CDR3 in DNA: TGTGCCAGCAGCTACTCCGGGACAGTTAGCAATGAGCAGTTCTTC.

In DNA, the CDR3 is TGCGCCAGCAGCTTGTGGGGGGCCGGGACTAGCGGGACTCACACAGATACGCAGTATTTT. This translates into CASSLWGAGTSGTHTDTQYF. This chain uses TRBV5-1 with TRBJ2-3; 13 bases map to TRBD2. CDR1 SGHRS and CDR2 YFSETQ come from the germline V gene. V lost 1 base, J lost 2 bases, and 13 bases stayed unmatched. The CDR3 length is 20 residues.